These 26 T cell receptor beta chains originate from one sample sequenced in a study of T cell changes during pregnancy in multiple sclerosis. Method: immunoSEQ multiplex PCR; TCRdb's copy keeps in-frame clones and lacks some. The table lists tens of thousands of clones, 75% to 95% of them singletons. The material was peripheral blood, obtained in the first trimester of pregnancy. These receptors were collected from a female donor in good health, enrolled as a control in a pregnancy study.

The CDR3 loop reads CASSPGRGSYEQYF. CDR3 coding DNA: TGTGCCAGCAGCCCAGGGAGGGGATCGTACGAGCAGTACTTC. The chain combines TRBV14 with TRBJ2-7, with 7 bases aligning to TRBD2. In germline, CDR1 is SGHDN, CDR2 FVKESK. CDR3 size: 14 residues. V lost 4 bases, J lost 4 bases, and 7 bases stayed unmatched.

The CDR3 DNA sequence: TGCGCCAGCAGCCAAGATGGGGCAGCCATGAACACTGAAGCTTTCTTT. It yields the protein CASSQDGAAMNTEAFF. The V call is TRBV4-1, the J call TRBJ1-1; TRBD1 might be the D (5 bases). The germline V gene has CDR1 MGHRA and CDR2 YSYEKL. This CDR3 is built from 16 residues. The V and J ends lost 0 bases and 0 bases respectively, with 11 bases between them.

The CDR3 protein is CATSRDQLAAYYGYTF. The DNA for the CDR3 is TGTGCCACCAGCAGAGATCAGTTGGCGGCCTACTATGGCTACACCTTC. The chain recombines TRBV15 with TRBJ1-2, with unresolved D. V was shortened by 0 bases and J by 3 bases, with 14 bases between the two germline ends. The CDR3 has 16 residues. Germline CDR1 reads LNHNV; CDR2 reads YYDKDF (reference sequence).

This rearrangement joins TRBV6-1 to TRBJ2-1, with 7 bases fitting TRBD1. CDR3 length: 15 amino acids. V shed 3 bases, J shed 5 bases, and the junction held 7 bases outside the gene matches. In germline, CDR1 is MNHNS, CDR2 SASEGT. Written as DNA, the CDR3 is TGTGCCAGCAGTGAGGGCAGGGGGTACAACAATGAGCAGTTCTTC. Its protein product is CASSEGRGYNNEQFF.

Turning to this clone: Other DNA sequences in the sample encode the same CDR3. The J gene is TRBJ2-5, the V gene TRBV6-5; D is unresolved. V shed 1 base and J shed 1 base, with 4 bases lying between them. The germline V gene encodes CDR1 MNHEY and CDR2 SVGAGI. This CDR3 has 13 residues. CDR3 region: CASSYLAQETQYF. The CDR3 coding sequence is TGTGCCAGCAGTTACTTGGCCCAAGAGACCCAGTACTTC.

The chain joins TRBV6-5 to TRBJ1-2, with 11 bases identical to TRBD1. Unmatched junction bases numbered 6, after V lost 7 bases and J lost 8 bases. This CDR3 is built from 13 residues. Germline CDR1 is MNHEY and CDR2 is SVGAGI. The CDR3 nucleotides are TGTGCCAGCAAAGGACAGGGGGCGTCAGGCTACACCTTC. Its protein is CASKGQGASGYTF.

The genes are TRBV7-2 and TRBJ1-3; D unclear. This CDR3 region has 14 residues. In germline, CDR1 is SGHTA, CDR2 FQGNSA. The germline V and J ends were trimmed by 2 bases and 4 bases, with 9 bases remaining between them. The CDR3 is CASSLPGLGNTIYF. The CDR3 DNA reads TGTGCCAGCAGCTTACCAGGTCTGGGAAACACCATATATTTT.

The chain combines TRBV13 with TRBJ2-3; 8 positions match TRBD2. This CDR3 spans 14 amino acids. V was clipped by 4 bases and J by 4 bases; unmatched bases: 4. CDR1 is PRHDT, CDR2 FYEKMQ, per germline (reference sequence). CDR3 sequence: CASSSGLAADTQYF. The DNA for the CDR3 is TGTGCCAGCAGCTCCGGACTAGCAGCAGATACGCAGTATTTT.

The J gene is TRBJ1-1, the V gene TRBV10-3; the D gene is possibly TRBD1 (5 bases). The CDR3 spans 14 residues. CDR1 ENHRY and CDR2 SYGVKD come from the germline V gene. V lost 6 bases to trimming and J lost 1 base, with 12 bases between them. CDR3 sequence reads: CAIRSLGANTEAFF. The CDR3 nucleotides are TGTGCCATCAGGAGTCTTGGGGCGAACACTGAAGCTTTCTTT.

The chain is built from TRBV9 and TRBJ1-2, with D possibly being TRBD1 (6 bases). Trimming pared 3 bases from V and 8 bases from J, leaving 17 bases between. The CDR3 has 14 residues. Germline loops: CDR1 SGDLS, CDR2 YYNGEE. The CDR3 DNA reads TGTGCCAGCAGCGCTCCGGCCCACAGGGTCGGCTACACCTTC. Its translation is CASSAPAHRVGYTF. The full variable domain, its missing parts supplied by reference TRBV9 and TRBJ1-2, is DSGVTQTPKHLITATGQRVTLRCSPRSGDLSVYWYQQSLDQGLQFLIQYYNGEERAKGNILERFSAQQFPDLHSELNLSSLELGDSALYFCASSAPAHRVGYTFGSGTRLTVV.

The genes are TRBV7-2 and TRBJ2-1, with 9 bases aligning to TRBD2. Germline-derived CDR1 and CDR2 are SGHTA and FQGNSA. The CDR3 totals 14 residues. V lost 4 bases and J lost 10; bases outside the gene matches: 8. DNA of the CDR3: TGTGCCAGCAGCTATAGGACTAGCGAACGAGAGCAGTTCTTC. It encodes CASSYRTSEREQFF.

The gene calls are TRBV28 and TRBJ2-3; 14 nucleotides match TRBD2. CDR3 length equals 18 residues. Looked up from germline, CDR1 is MDHEN and CDR2 is SYDVKM. The junction had 10 bases not matched to a gene; V was cut back by 5 bases and J by 3 bases. Here the CDR3 reads CASSPGLAGDWDTDTQYF. The CDR3 DNA is TGTGCCAGCAGTCCGGGACTAGCGGGAGATTGGGATACAGATACGCAGTATTTT.

The chain combines TRBV5-4 with TRBJ2-1; TRBD2 matches 8 bases. Trimming at V came to 4 bases and at J to 3 bases, leaving 9 bases not matched to a gene. Germline V gene sequence: CDR1 SGHNT, CDR2 YYREEE (reference sequence). The CDR3 spans 16 residues. The CDR3: CASSAVGTRNYNEQFF. CDR3 DNA: TGTGCCAGCAGCGCAGTGGGGACTAGAAACTACAATGAGCAGTTCTTC.

V and J are TRBV19 and TRBJ2-7, with D perhaps matching TRBD2 (5 bases). The length of the CDR3 is 14 residues. Per the germline V gene, CDR1 is LNHDA and CDR2 is SQIVND (reference sequence). Between the trimmed V and J ends, which lost 2 bases and 2 bases, there was a span of 10 bases. CDR3 sequence: CASSIRLSAYEQYF. DNA of the CDR3: TGTGCCAGTAGTATAAGACTATCGGCCTACGAGCAGTACTTC.

The V call is TRBV6-1, the J call TRBJ2-5, with unresolved D. This CDR3 contains 13 residues. Germline V gene data show CDR1 as MNHNS and CDR2 as SASEGT. The ends were cut back, 7 bases at V and 1 base at J, with 10 bases in the middle. DNA of the CDR3: TGTGCCAGCACCGTGGAGCTCCAAGAGACCCAGTACTTC. As protein: CASTVELQETQYF.

This chain joins TRBV7-9 and TRBJ2-3, with 10 bases fitting TRBD1. The germline V gene encodes CDR1 SEHNR and CDR2 FQNEAQ (reference sequence). This CDR3 has 15 amino acids. Trimming took 5 bases from V and 4 from J; bases not matched to a gene: 6. The chain's CDR3 is CASSPRDRGPDTQYF. The CDR3 DNA follows: TGTGCCAGCAGCCCAAGGGACAGGGGTCCAGATACGCAGTATTTT.

J is TRBJ2-7 and V is TRBV6-1; tentative D call: TRBD2 (5 bases). V lost 6 bases and J lost 3, with 18 bases in between. Germline V gives CDR1 MNHNS, CDR2 SASEGT. The CDR3 loop spans 15 amino acids. CDR3 in amino acids: CASSKNGVSGYEQYF. The CDR3 coding sequence is TGTGCCAGCAGCAAAAACGGGGTTTCGGGCTACGAGCAGTACTTC.

This chain links TRBV6-1 with TRBJ2-1, with a weak D call TRBD1 (5 bases). This CDR3 has 17 residues. Germline CDR1 and CDR2: MNHNS and SASEGT. V lost 2 bases and J 2 bases, leaving 16 bases between the germline ends. In nucleotides, the CDR3 is TGTGCCAGCAGTGAAAACGACCGGGCAGGGACCTACAATGAGCAGTTCTTC. Its protein is CASSENDRAGTYNEQFF.

The rearrangement uses TRBV5-1 and TRBJ1-2; 9 positions match TRBD1. Per germline, CDR1 SGHRS and CDR2 YFSETQ. Trimming took 0 bases from V and 4 from J; bases not matched to a gene: 4. The CDR3 loop spans 15 amino acids. The CDR3 sequence: CASSLATGGGYGYTF. CDR3 DNA: TGCGCCAGCAGCTTGGCCACAGGGGGCGGCTATGGCTACACCTTC.

CDR3 sequence reads: CASSTQLAVKYNEQFF. CDR3 sequence (DNA): TGTGCCAGTAGTACCCAACTAGCGGTGAAGTACAATGAGCAGTTCTTC. This chain links TRBV19 with TRBJ2-1; 8 bases agree with TRBD2. The CDR3 contains 16 residues. Losses at the gene ends were 4 bases for V and 4 bases for J; bases not matched to a gene: 9. Germline CDR1 reads LNHDA; CDR2 reads SQIVND (reference sequence). The whole variable domain, remainder taken from reference TRBV19 and TRBJ2-1, is DGGITQSPKYLFRKEGQNVTLSCEQNLNHDAMYWYRQDPGQGLRLIYYSQIVNDFQKGDIAEGYSVSREKKESFPLTVTSAQKNPTAFYLCASSTQLAVKYNEQFFGPGTRLTVL.

This chain joins TRBV28 and TRBJ2-2; perhaps TRBD2 as D (5 bases). There are 14 residues in the CDR3. The germline CDR1 and CDR2 sequences are MDHEN and SYDVKM. The V end was cut by 8 bases, the J end by 0 bases, with 10 bases between. The CDR3 DNA follows: TGTGCCAGCCGGGATATCACGAACACCGGGGAGCTGTTTTTT. Encoded protein: CASRDITNTGELFF.

The chain is built from TRBV27 and TRBJ2-3; TRBD2 agrees at 7 bases. Germline loops: CDR1 MNHEY, CDR2 SMNVEV (reference sequence). The CDR3 has 15 amino acids. With 3 bases clipped from V and 0 bases from J, the junction kept 3 bases outside the gene matches. In nucleotides, the CDR3 is TGTGCCAGCAGTTTGACCGGGAGGAGCACAGATACGCAGTATTTT. Residues: CASSLTGRSTDTQYF.

The chain recombines TRBV11-3 with TRBJ2-1; TRBD2 is a possible D gene (5 bases). The CDR3 consists of 15 residues. V was clipped by 1 base and J by 7 bases, with 14 bases between them. In germline, CDR1 is SGHNT, CDR2 YENEEA. CDR3 in amino acids: CASSLVEGGFNEQFF. The CDR3 DNA is TGTGCCAGCAGCTTAGTAGAGGGTGGGTTTAATGAGCAGTTCTTC.

J is TRBJ1-1 and V is TRBV18; no reliable D call. CDR1 is KGHSH and CDR2 is LQKENI in the germline V gene. V was pared by 2 bases and J by 0 bases, with 13 bases between. The CDR3 sequence is 16 residues long. The CDR3 DNA reads as TGTGCCAGCTCACCAAATCTCGGGGTTTTGAACACTGAAGCTTTCTTT. It yields the protein CASSPNLGVLNTEAFF.

The rearrangement joins TRBV19 to TRBJ2-7; 14 nucleotides match TRBD2. CDR1 is LNHDA and CDR2 is SQIVND in the germline V gene (reference sequence). This CDR3 region has 15 residues. Unmatched junction bases numbered 1, after V lost 1 base and J lost 5 bases. In DNA form, the CDR3 reads TGTGCCAGTAGTATAGGGGGACTAGCGGGAGACGAGCAGTACTTC. The encoded protein is CASSIGGLAGDEQYF.

The V call is TRBV23-1, the J call TRBJ2-7, with a weak D call TRBD1 (5 bases). TRBV23-1 is assigned to the ORF class and has an uncertain function. The CDR3 runs 16 residues. V was trimmed by 2 bases and J by 7 bases, leaving 21 bases between them. This chain's CDR3 is CASSQTGKQGPWEQYF. The CDR3 DNA reads as TGCGCCAGCAGTCAAACGGGTAAGCAGGGTCCATGGGAGCAGTACTTC.